This entry describes one T cell receptor beta chain. Its antigen is not identified. Clones were read by immunoSEQ multiplex PCR, and TCRdb kept only the in-frame ones, dropping some. The table lists 30,000 to 40,000 clones, around 90% of them singletons. The ends lost 2 bases at V and 3 bases at J; junction bases unmatched: 18. The V gene's germline CDR1 is SEHNR and CDR2 FQNEAQ (reference sequence). The CDR3 totals 19 residues. These data come from a study of PD-1 blockade in classical Hodgkin lymphoma. Broader study findings: Complete responders entered with baseline diversity on par with newly diagnosed patients, the results showed. Prior therapy or disease activity may underlie the repertoire differences, whose causes remain undefined. The study reported lower baseline TCR diversity in newly diagnosed patients than in healthy donors. Significantly greater TCR diversity emerged by C4D1 in CD4+ cells but not CD8+ cells.

Time point given: cycle 4 day 1 (C4D1), after 6 weeks of nivolumab. Each of the patients experienced relapse following autologous stem cell transplantation, and their brentuximab vedotin exposure differed. Negative selection with magnetic separation was used to purify CD4+ T cells from thawed PBMCs. The V gene is TRBV7-9, the J gene TRBJ2-7, with 8 bases lining up with TRBD2. The receptor was derived from a human donor with classical Hodgkin lymphoma. This specimen consisted of CD4+ T cells from blood, obtained before the fourth cycle of nivolumab. CDR3 amino acids: CASSLMTGTMGLVGYEQYF. The CDR3 nucleotides are TGTGCCAGCAGCTTAATGACAGGAACAATGGGACTAGTGGGCTACGAGCAGTACTTC.